A selection of T cell receptor beta chains follows, all from one sample in a study of OX40 agonist ivuxolimab in advanced cancers. Assay used: immunoSEQ multiplex PCR; TCRdb lists only in-frame clones, some missing. The profile covers 90,000 to 130,000 clones, with around 93% appearing a single time and 0.5% to 0.8% taken by the ten largest. The material sequenced was CD4+ or CD8+ T cells sorted from blood, taken in a trial of the OX40 agonist ivuxolimab. These receptors were taken from an adult with an advanced solid tumor such as melanoma, head and neck, liver or kidney cancer. The conserved cysteine and the conserved F or W are not part of the CDR3 here.

j_gene: TRBJ2-5
v_gene: TRBV11-3
CDR3aa: ASSHGRIGGQETQY

j_gene: TRBJ1-2
v_gene: TRBV7-2
CDR3aa: ASRSTGNYGYT

j_gene: TRBJ2-1
v_gene: TRBV29-1
CDR3aa: SVGLFGTFLGEQF

j_gene: TRBJ2-7
v_gene: TRBV5-4
CDR3aa: ASSLGGTGAYEQY

j_gene: TRBJ2-5
v_gene: TRBV5-1
CDR3aa: ASSSLAGLQETQY

j_gene: TRBJ2-3
v_gene: TRBV25-1
CDR3aa: ASSESRGYSTDTQY

j_gene: TRBJ2-3
v_gene: TRBV6-6
CDR3aa: ASSSATRMADTQY

j_gene: TRBJ2-3
v_gene: TRBV6-5
CDR3aa: ASGTGKWDTQY

j_gene: TRBJ1-6
v_gene: TRBV2
CDR3aa: ASSDDSPLH

j_gene: TRBJ2-1
v_gene: TRBV5-6
CDR3aa: ASSPSTVRTNEQF

j_gene: TRBJ2-1
v_gene: TRBV28
CDR3aa: ASRTLSGSSYNEQF

j_gene: TRBJ2-3
v_gene: TRBV7-9
CDR3aa: ASSFLRGGVFSTDTQY

j_gene: TRBJ1-5
v_gene: TRBV27
CDR3aa: ASSKDRGGNQPQH

j_gene: TRBJ1-5
v_gene: TRBV10-3
CDR3aa: AISDVGALSNQPQH

j_gene: TRBJ2-7
v_gene: TRBV18
CDR3aa: ASSSSGDSYEQY

j_gene: TRBJ1-6
v_gene: TRBV7-3
CDR3aa: ASRRGWNSPLH

j_gene: TRBJ2-1
v_gene: TRBV7-3
CDR3aa: ASSEQLTGPNEQF

j_gene: TRBJ2-7
v_gene: TRBV6-1
CDR3aa: ASSQIQGAYEQY

j_gene: TRBJ2-3
v_gene: TRBV5-8
CDR3aa: ASSLASGQGYTDTQY

j_gene: TRBJ2-7
v_gene: TRBV6-6
CDR3aa: ASSPPGLPSYEQY

j_gene: TRBJ2-2
v_gene: TRBV30
CDR3aa: AGQETGELF

j_gene: TRBJ2-3
v_gene: TRBV11-2
CDR3aa: ASSPVASGVGDTQY

j_gene: TRBJ2-7
v_gene: TRBV6-6
CDR3aa: ASSYGGGASPYEQY

j_gene: TRBJ2-2
v_gene: TRBV10-3
CDR3aa: AISETAGTINTGELF

j_gene: TRBJ1-1
v_gene: TRBV6-5
CDR3aa: ASSSTQTNTEAF

j_gene: TRBJ2-3
v_gene: TRBV7-3
CDR3aa: ASSLDRGAGTDTQY

j_gene: TRBJ2-7
v_gene: TRBV12-5
CDR3aa: ASGLPPPSQGAIYEQY

j_gene: TRBJ1-1
v_gene: TRBV23-1
CDR3aa: ASSHPTTRKTNTEAF

j_gene: TRBJ2-5
v_gene: TRBV7-9
CDR3aa: ASSWGQTLGTQY

j_gene: TRBJ1-5
v_gene: TRBV19
CDR3aa: ASTTGQNQPQH

j_gene: TRBJ2-2
v_gene: TRBV30
CDR3aa: AWTPGQGLTGELF

j_gene: TRBJ2-1
v_gene: TRBV5-1
CDR3aa: ASSLEGSNNEQF

j_gene: TRBJ1-1
v_gene: TRBV5-1
CDR3aa: ASSLGQPKAEAF

j_gene: TRBJ1-2
v_gene: TRBV19
CDR3aa: ASSMETGSRNYGYT

j_gene: TRBJ2-3
v_gene: TRBV15
CDR3aa: ATRRRAYTDTQY

j_gene: TRBJ2-7
v_gene: TRBV6-5
CDR3aa: ASRRGSPRYEQY

j_gene: TRBJ2-3
v_gene: TRBV2
CDR3aa: ASSEISGSDTQY

j_gene: TRBJ2-5
v_gene: TRBV29-1
CDR3aa: SVVKHQGETQY

j_gene: TRBJ2-6
v_gene: TRBV5-6
CDR3aa: ASSRDPASGANVLT

j_gene: TRBJ2-5
v_gene: TRBV5-1
CDR3aa: ASSWLAGNQETQY

j_gene: TRBJ1-3
v_gene: TRBV6-1
CDR3aa: ASRPGTSTGNTIY

j_gene: TRBJ2-7
v_gene: TRBV6-1
CDR3aa: ASTSGGAMNEQY

j_gene: TRBJ2-3
v_gene: TRBV2
CDR3aa: ARSGSTDTQY

j_gene: TRBJ2-7
v_gene: TRBV30
CDR3aa: AFGGLSYEQY

j_gene: TRBJ2-7
v_gene: TRBV19
CDR3aa: ASSSQDSYEQY

j_gene: TRBJ2-7
v_gene: TRBV9
CDR3aa: ASSPLPTSSYEQY

j_gene: TRBJ1-6
v_gene: TRBV6-9
CDR3aa: ATSSPLH

j_gene: TRBJ2-1
v_gene: TRBV9
CDR3aa: ASSVAFGEQF

j_gene: TRBJ1-6
v_gene: TRBV19
CDR3aa: ASSIARGEGSPLH

j_gene: TRBJ1-4
v_gene: TRBV7-9
CDR3aa: ASSQMTGATNEKLF